Presented here are 15 T cell receptor beta chains from one specimen sequenced in a study of shared clonotypes between healthy human individuals. The protocol was immunoSEQ multiplex PCR, while the TCRdb copy is restricted to in-frame clones and leaves out a portion. The table lists roughly 380,000 clones, about 96% of them singletons. The sequenced material came from memory CD8+ T cells sorted from blood. Subset noted: CD45RO+ cells pooled with CCR7-negative TemRA cells. These receptors were collected from a man aged 25 to 45 in good health.

This rearrangement joins TRBV10-3 to TRBJ1-2; D gene ambiguous. V was trimmed by 3 bases and J by 4 bases, leaving 9 bases between them. In germline, CDR1 is ENHRY, CDR2 SYGVKD. The CDR3 runs to 13 residues. CDR3 bases: TGTGCCATCAGTGAAGATAGGGTCTATGGCTACACCTTC. Amino acids: CAISEDRVYGYTF.

The V and J genes are TRBV2 and TRBJ2-5, with D unresolved. CDR1 is SNHLY, CDR2 FYNNEI, per germline. V was cut by 2 bases and J by 1 base, with 14 bases left in between. The CDR3 totals 16 residues. The CDR3 DNA reads TGTGCCAGCAGTGAATTTTTGAGACCCACCCAAGAGACCCAGTACTTC. Its protein product is CASSEFLRPTQETQYF.

The chain links TRBV13 to TRBJ2-1, with 8 bases matching TRBD1. The CDR3 is made up of 16 amino acids. In germline, CDR1 is PRHDT, CDR2 FYEKMQ (reference sequence). The V and J ends lost 5 bases and 4 bases, in that order; junction bases with no gene match: 10. CDR3: CASSLEGQASYNEQFF. CDR3 sequence (DNA): TGTGCCAGCAGCCTTGAGGGACAGGCCTCTTACAATGAGCAGTTCTTC.

The rearrangement uses TRBV30 and TRBJ2-1; D is perhaps TRBD2 (6 bases). The CDR3 is 17 residues long. The germline V and J ends were trimmed by 0 bases and 4 bases, with 19 bases remaining between them. CDR1 is GTSNPN and CDR2 is SVGIG in the germline V gene (reference sequence). The CDR3 is CAWSVLTREFSYNEQFF. CDR3 DNA: TGTGCCTGGAGTGTACTGACTCGGGAGTTTTCTTACAATGAGCAGTTCTTC.

This clone was seen a single time. The chain recombines TRBV19 with TRBJ2-1; TRBD1 matches 10 bases. The CDR3 extends over 16 amino acids. Germline V gene lookup returns CDR1 LNHDA and CDR2 SQIVND (reference sequence). V lost 2 bases and J lost 3; bases outside the gene matches: 4. CDR3 protein: CASSIIRTGGYNEQFF. CDR3 in DNA: TGTGCCAGTAGTATAATACGGACAGGGGGCTACAATGAGCAGTTCTTC.

The chain combines TRBV15 with TRBJ2-4; 16 bases are a match to TRBD2. V lost 0 bases and J lost 8; bases outside the gene matches: 7. The CDR3 consists of 18 residues. Per the germline V gene, CDR1 is LNHNV and CDR2 is YYDKDF (reference sequence). The CDR3 DNA is TGTGCCACCAGCAGAGAATTCCCGGGACTAGCGGGAGGGGACATTCAGTACTTC. Its translation: CATSREFPGLAGGDIQYF.

This chain uses TRBV6-5 with TRBJ2-1; 10 bases match TRBD2. The CDR3 covers 14 residues. J lost 2 bases, V lost 5 bases, and 0 bases had no gene match. CDR1 and CDR2 from the germline V gene are MNHEY and SVGAGI. The CDR3 here is CASSSGRAYNEQFF. The CDR3 coding sequence is TGTGCCAGCAGTAGCGGGAGGGCCTACAATGAGCAGTTCTTC.

The rearrangement uses TRBV11-2 and TRBJ2-6; D call uncertain. CDR3 length equals 15 residues. From germline, CDR1 is SGHAT and CDR2 FQNNGV. The V and J ends lost 3 bases and 0 bases respectively, with 6 bases between them. The DNA for the CDR3 is TGTGCCAGCAGCTTTGCCTCCTCTGGGGCCAACGTCCTGACTTTC. It yields the protein CASSFASSGANVLTF.

The V and J genes are TRBV4-2 and TRBJ1-2; 8 bases agree with TRBD1. Trimming took 1 base from V and 5 from J; bases not matched to a gene: 6. The V gene's germline CDR1 is LGHNA and CDR2 YNFKEQ. The CDR3 spans 15 residues. The CDR3 sequence is CASSQVRQGTYGYTF. For the CDR3, the DNA is TGTGCCAGCAGCCAAGTACGACAGGGGACTTATGGCTACACCTTC.

The V call is TRBV4-2, the J call TRBJ2-7; no firm D call. Germline values: CDR1 LGHNA, CDR2 YNFKEQ. The CDR3 has 14 residues. Trimming removed 1 base from V and 3 bases from J, with 10 bases in between. The CDR3 region has the DNA TGTGCCAGCAGCCAAGTTGACACCCTCTACGAGCAGTACTTC. This sequence encodes CASSQVDTLYEQYF.

This rearrangement joins TRBV5-1 to TRBJ2-2; tentatively, D is TRBD1 (6 bases). Germline assignment: CDR1 SGHRS and CDR2 YFSETQ. CDR3 size: 15 residues. V was cut by 0 bases and J by 5 bases, with 11 bases left in between. In DNA, the CDR3 is TGCGCCAGCAGCTTGGTTGGGGGCGCAACCGGGGAGCTGTTTTTT. The encoded protein is CASSLVGGATGELFF.

This clone was seen only once. This chain links TRBV6-5 with TRBJ1-1, with D uncertain. The CDR3 has 14 residues. Trimming removed 2 bases from V and 0 bases from J, with 7 bases in between. Germline V gene data show CDR1 as MNHEY and CDR2 as SVGAGI. DNA for the CDR3: TGTGCCAGCAGTTACCTCGGAATGAACACTGAAGCTTTCTTT. It yields the protein CASSYLGMNTEAFF.

V is TRBV6-5 and J is TRBJ1-2, with a possible D match to TRBD1 (6 bases). The germline V gene has CDR1 MNHEY and CDR2 SVGAGI. V lost 2 bases and J 1 base, leaving 11 bases between the germline ends. There are 15 residues in the CDR3. CDR3: CASSYRGANNYGYTF. The CDR3, as DNA: TGTGCCAGCAGTTACCGGGGGGCCAATAACTATGGCTACACCTTC.

V and J are TRBV18 and TRBJ1-4; D is undetermined. In germline, CDR1 is KGHSH, CDR2 LQKENI. Between the trimmed V and J ends, which lost 1 base and 8 bases, there was a span of 5 bases. This CDR3 spans 12 amino acids. The CDR3, as DNA: TGTGCCAGCTCACCACAGGCCGAAAAACTGTTTTTT. It codes for CASSPQAEKLFF. Full variable domain (outside the CDR3, taken from reference TRBV18 and TRBJ1-4): NAGVMQNPRHLVRRRGQEARLRCSPMKGHSHVYWYRQLPEEGLKFMVYLQKENIIDESGMPKERFSAEFPKEGPSILRIQQVVRGDSAAYFCASSPQAEKLFFGSGTQLSVL.

The rearrangement links TRBV23-1 to TRBJ2-5; 7 bases agree with TRBD2. TRBV23-1 counts as an open reading frame of uncertain function. V shed 2 bases and J 5 bases; nucleotides not matched to a gene: 14. The CDR3 extends over 17 amino acids. In DNA form, the CDR3 reads TGCGCCAGCAGTCAACCTCCTGCGGGAGTGACGGGGGAGACCCAGTACTTC. Its translation is CASSQPPAGVTGETQYF.